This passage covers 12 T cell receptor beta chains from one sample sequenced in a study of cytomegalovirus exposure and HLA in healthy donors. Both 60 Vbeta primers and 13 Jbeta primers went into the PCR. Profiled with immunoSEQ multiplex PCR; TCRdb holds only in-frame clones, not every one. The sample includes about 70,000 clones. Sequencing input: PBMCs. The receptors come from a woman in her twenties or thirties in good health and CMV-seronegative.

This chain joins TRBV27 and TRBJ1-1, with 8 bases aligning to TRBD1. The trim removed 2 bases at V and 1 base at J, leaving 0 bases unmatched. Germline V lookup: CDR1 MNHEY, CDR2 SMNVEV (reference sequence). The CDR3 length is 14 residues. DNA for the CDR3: TGTGCCAGCAGTTTAACAGGGGGGAACACTGAAGCTTTCTTT. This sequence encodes CASSLTGGNTEAFF.

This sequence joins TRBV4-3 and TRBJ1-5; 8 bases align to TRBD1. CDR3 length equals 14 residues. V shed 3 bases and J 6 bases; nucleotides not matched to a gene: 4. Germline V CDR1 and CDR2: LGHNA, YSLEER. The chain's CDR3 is CASSHQGAGQPQHF. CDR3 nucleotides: TGCGCCAGCAGCCATCAGGGGGCAGGTCAGCCCCAGCATTTT.

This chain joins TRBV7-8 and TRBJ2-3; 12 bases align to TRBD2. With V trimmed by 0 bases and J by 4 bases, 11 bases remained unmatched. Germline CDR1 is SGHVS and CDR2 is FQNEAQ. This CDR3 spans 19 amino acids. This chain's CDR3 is CASSLALAGGRGRADTQYF. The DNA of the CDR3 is TGTGCCAGCAGCTTAGCACTAGCGGGAGGACGGGGACGGGCAGATACGCAGTATTTT.

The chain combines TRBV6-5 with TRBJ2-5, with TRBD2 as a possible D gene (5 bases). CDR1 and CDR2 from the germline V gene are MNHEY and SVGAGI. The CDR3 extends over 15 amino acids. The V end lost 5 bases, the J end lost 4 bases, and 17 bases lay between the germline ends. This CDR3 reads CASSLSVVGVETQYF. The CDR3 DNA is TGTGCCAGCAGTCTCTCGGTCGTCGGGGTAGAGACCCAGTACTTC.

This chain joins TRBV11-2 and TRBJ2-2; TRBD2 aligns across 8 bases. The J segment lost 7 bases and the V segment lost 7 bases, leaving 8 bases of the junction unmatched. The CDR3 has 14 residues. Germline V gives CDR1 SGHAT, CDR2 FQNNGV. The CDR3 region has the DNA TGTGCCAGCACCCCGGGGGGGGGTGGCGGGGAGCTGTTTTTT. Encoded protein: CASTPGGGGGELFF.

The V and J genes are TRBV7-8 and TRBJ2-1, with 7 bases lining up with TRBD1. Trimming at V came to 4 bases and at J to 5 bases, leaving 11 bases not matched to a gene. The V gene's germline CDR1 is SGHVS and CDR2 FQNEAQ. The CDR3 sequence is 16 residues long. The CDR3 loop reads CASSSPTGEFDNEQFF. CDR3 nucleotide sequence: TGTGCCAGCAGCTCCCCCACAGGGGAGTTCGACAATGAGCAGTTCTTC.

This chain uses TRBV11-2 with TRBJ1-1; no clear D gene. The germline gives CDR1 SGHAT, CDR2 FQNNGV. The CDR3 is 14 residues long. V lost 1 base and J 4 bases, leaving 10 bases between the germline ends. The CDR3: CASSLAAPGTEAFF. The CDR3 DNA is TGTGCCAGCAGCTTAGCTGCCCCGGGCACTGAAGCTTTCTTT.

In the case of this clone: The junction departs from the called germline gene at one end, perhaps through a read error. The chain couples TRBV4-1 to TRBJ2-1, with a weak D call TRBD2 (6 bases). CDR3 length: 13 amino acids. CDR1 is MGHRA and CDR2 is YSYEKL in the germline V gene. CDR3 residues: CASSQVGRGVWIF. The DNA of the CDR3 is TGCGCCAGCAGCCAAGTGGGACGCGGGGTCTGGATCTTC.

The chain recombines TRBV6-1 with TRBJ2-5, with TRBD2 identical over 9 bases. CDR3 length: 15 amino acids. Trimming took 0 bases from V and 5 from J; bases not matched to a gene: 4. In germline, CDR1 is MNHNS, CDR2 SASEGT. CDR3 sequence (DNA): TGTGCCAGCAGTGAAGCCCCGGCGGGGGGGGAGACCCAGTACTTC. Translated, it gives CASSEAPAGGETQYF.

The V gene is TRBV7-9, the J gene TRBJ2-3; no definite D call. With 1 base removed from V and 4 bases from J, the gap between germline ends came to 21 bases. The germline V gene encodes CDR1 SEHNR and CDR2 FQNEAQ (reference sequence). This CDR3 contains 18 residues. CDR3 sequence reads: CASSLGVSRLLLADTQYF. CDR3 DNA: TGTGCCAGCAGCTTAGGAGTTTCGAGGTTACTCCTTGCAGATACGCAGTATTTT.

The CDR3 DNA reads as TGTGCCAGCAGCGTCGGGACTAGCGTCTACGAGCAGTACTTC. This gives the protein CASSVGTSVYEQYF. The J gene is TRBJ2-7, the V gene TRBV9; 10 bases agree with TRBD2. The CDR3 sequence is 14 residues long. Unmatched junction bases numbered 2, after V lost 2 bases and J lost 3 bases. Germline V CDR1 and CDR2: SGDLS, YYNGEE.

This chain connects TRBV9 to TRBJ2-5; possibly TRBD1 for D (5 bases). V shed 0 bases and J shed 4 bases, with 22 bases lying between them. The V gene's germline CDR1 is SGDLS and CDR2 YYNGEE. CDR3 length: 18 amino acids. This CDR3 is CASSVGTPSGLAGETQYF. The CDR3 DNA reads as TGTGCCAGCAGCGTAGGAACACCTTCAGGGCTGGCAGGAGAGACCCAGTACTTC.